These 31 T cell receptor beta chains came from one sample sequenced in a study of shared T cell receptors in the human thymus (dated by TCRdb to about 2021). Library preparation used the immunoSEQ multiplex PCR assay. Here the immuneACCESS table is served through TCRdb, limited to in-frame sequences with V and J called. Missing clones are a known gap in these copies; in checked studies unresolved V genes cover under half, and the rest lacks a known reason. The sample contains hundreds of thousands of clones, 70% to 90% of them found a single time. Approximately 0.01% of the sample belongs to the ten largest clones. The same sample was also used in a study of human thymus T cells.

Sequencing was done on a sample of thymocytes. These receptors were taken from a boy under three years old with a congenital heart defect. Donor details come from another sample of the same person, matched by shared clones.

The chain combines TRBV27 with TRBJ2-3, with 9 bases that match TRBD2. V was clipped by 5 bases and J by 4 bases; unmatched bases: 10. CDR1 and CDR2 (germline): MNHEY, SMNVEV (reference sequence). This CDR3 has 16 amino acids. The CDR3, as DNA: TGTGCCAGCAGTCGAAATATAGCGGGAGCGGCAGATACGCAGTATTTT. Translation: CASSRNIAGAADTQYF.

This clone was counted only a few times. The CDR3 DNA reads TGTGCCAGCAGCCGTACTACTAGCGGAGTCACCGGGGAGCTGTTTTTT. This codes for CASSRTTSGVTGELFF. The genes are TRBV4-2 and TRBJ2-2; 8 nucleotides match TRBD2. CDR1 and CDR2 from the germline V gene are LGHNA and YNFKEQ. This CDR3 is 16 amino acids long. The V segment lost 4 bases and the J segment 4 bases; nucleotides outside the gene matches: 8.

This sequence joins TRBV14 and TRBJ2-5; D gene ambiguous. This CDR3 contains 17 residues. Trimming removed 1 base at V and 0 bases at J, with 15 bases between. The V gene's germline CDR1 is SGHDN and CDR2 FVKESK. The CDR3 sequence is CASSQGKAGPYQETQYF. The CDR3, as DNA: TGTGCCAGCAGCCAAGGGAAGGCAGGCCCCTACCAAGAGACCCAGTACTTC. Filled out from reference TRBV14 and TRBJ2-5, the complete variable domain reads EAGVTQFPSHSVIEKGQTVTLRCDPISGHDNLYWYRRVMGKEIKFLLHFVKESKQDESGMPNNRFLAERTGGTYSTLKVQPAELEDSGVYFCASSQGKAGPYQETQYFGPGTRLLVL.

The V call is TRBV9, the J call TRBJ2-1; 8 nucleotides line up with TRBD2. Germline lookup yields CDR1 SGDLS and CDR2 YYNGEE. This CDR3 spans 17 amino acids. The J segment lost 2 bases and the V segment lost 4 bases, leaving 11 bases of the junction unmatched. CDR3 sequence: CASSPRQRELPYNEQFF. The CDR3 DNA sequence: TGTGCCAGCAGCCCCAGACAGCGGGAGCTCCCCTACAATGAGCAGTTCTTC.

This clone has only one observation. The chain recombines TRBV10-3 with TRBJ2-5; TRBD2 aligns across 9 bases. Losses at the gene ends were 7 bases for V and 3 bases for J; bases not matched to a gene: 6. The V gene's germline CDR1 is ENHRY and CDR2 SYGVKD. CDR3 length: 14 residues. The CDR3 reads CAIKAGTSKETQYF. The DNA of the CDR3 is TGTGCCATCAAAGCCGGGACTAGCAAAGAGACCCAGTACTTC.

This clone has just a few counts. The chain carries TRBV29-1 and TRBJ2-3; D might be TRBD2 (6 bases). Per the germline V gene, CDR1 is SQVTM and CDR2 is ANQGSEA. The V end was cut by 0 bases, the J end by 8 bases, with 21 bases between. The CDR3 extends over 16 amino acids. The CDR3 region is CSVEDAGRTALGTQYF. DNA of the CDR3: TGCAGCGTTGAAGATGCGGGGAGAACAGCCCTTGGTACGCAGTATTTT.

The chain uses TRBV11-2 and TRBJ2-7; 7 nucleotides agree with TRBD1. Germline V gives CDR1 SGHAT, CDR2 FQNNGV. V gave up 5 bases and J gave up 0 bases; unmatched junction bases: 10. The CDR3 extends over 16 amino acids. The CDR3 reads CASSPSGQAPSYEQYF. The CDR3 DNA follows: TGTGCCAGCAGCCCCAGCGGACAGGCCCCCTCCTACGAGCAGTACTTC.

The chain joins TRBV11-3 to TRBJ2-3; 9 bases align to TRBD1. Germline CDR1 SGHNT, CDR2 YENEEA. V lost 5 bases, J lost 0 bases, and 6 bases stayed unmatched. The CDR3 consists of 16 residues. The DNA of the CDR3 is TGTGCCAGCAGCGAGGGGACAGGGACTAGCACAGATACGCAGTATTTT. Residues: CASSEGTGTSTDTQYF.

In its sample, this clone was seen a few times. The chain uses TRBV4-3 and TRBJ2-7; 8 nucleotides match TRBD1. With V trimmed by 1 base and J by 4 bases, 6 bases remained unmatched. The CDR3 is 15 residues long. CDR1 is LGHNA, CDR2 YSLEER, per germline. The CDR3 protein is CASSQVGQGPYEQYF. CDR3 in DNA: TGCGCCAGCAGCCAAGTCGGACAGGGCCCGTACGAGCAGTACTTC.

J is TRBJ1-1 and V is TRBV6-1, with 8 bases that match TRBD1. The CDR3 spans 14 residues. Looked up from germline, CDR1 is MNHNS and CDR2 is SASEGT. The J segment lost 6 bases and the V segment lost 4 bases, leaving 7 bases of the junction unmatched. CDR3 nucleotides: TGTGCCAGCAGTGGGGAGCAGGGGGCCTCTGAAGCTTTCTTT. Amino acids: CASSGEQGASEAFF.

The CDR3 sequence is CASSCQGCYEQYF. For the CDR3, the DNA is TGTGCCAGCAGTTGTCAGGGGTGCTACGAGCAGTACTTC. The V gene is TRBV27, the J gene TRBJ2-7; D is possibly TRBD1 (6 bases). The CDR3 has 13 residues. The germline V and J ends were trimmed by 4 bases and 3 bases, with 10 bases remaining between them. Germline V gives CDR1 MNHEY, CDR2 SMNVEV (reference sequence).

This rearrangement joins TRBV4-3 to TRBJ2-7, with D possibly being TRBD1 (6 bases). The ends were cut back, 5 bases at V and 0 bases at J, with 20 bases in the middle. CDR1 and CDR2 from the germline V gene are LGHNA and YSLEER. The CDR3 totals 17 residues. The CDR3 here is CASSTDAQGTSSYEQYF. The CDR3 DNA follows: TGCGCCAGCAGCACCGATGCCCAGGGGACGAGCTCCTACGAGCAGTACTTC.

The V call is TRBV4-2, the J call TRBJ2-6; a possible D gene is TRBD2 (5 bases). Trimming shortened V by 4 bases and J by 2 bases, and 33 bases separated the two germline ends. CDR3 length: 23 residues. Germline V CDR1 and CDR2: LGHNA, YNFKEQ. The CDR3 sequence: CASSPHSPGSVVTPETGANVLTF. Written as DNA, the CDR3 is TGTGCCAGCAGCCCACACTCCCCGGGATCCGTCGTGACACCGGAAACTGGGGCCAACGTCCTGACTTTC.

The V call is TRBV5-5, the J call TRBJ2-7, with 8 bases lining up with TRBD2. Trimming at V came to 2 bases and at J to 4 bases, leaving 11 bases not matched to a gene. CDR1 SGHKS and CDR2 YYEKEE come from the germline V gene (reference sequence). The CDR3 has 16 amino acids. The CDR3 sequence is CASSLWYTGGPYEQYF. The CDR3 DNA sequence: TGTGCCAGCAGCTTATGGTATACGGGAGGGCCGTACGAGCAGTACTTC. The whole variable domain, filled in from reference TRBV5-5 and TRBJ2-7, reads DAGVTQSPTHLIKTRGQQVTLRCSPISGHKSVSWYQQVLGQGPQFIFQYYEKEERGRGNFPDRFSARQFPNYSSELNVNALLLGDSALYLCASSLWYTGGPYEQYFGPGTRLTVT.

The V gene is TRBV19, the J gene TRBJ1-5; D gene uncertain. CDR1 is LNHDA and CDR2 is SQIVND in the germline V gene (reference sequence). V lost 5 bases and J 2 bases, leaving 19 bases between the germline ends. The CDR3 has 17 residues. This chain's CDR3 is CASSPRGGLRGNQPQHF. In nucleotides, the CDR3 is TGTGCCAGTAGTCCTCGTGGAGGGCTGAGGGGCAATCAGCCCCAGCATTTT.

CDR3: CSASVGETQYF. The CDR3 nucleotides read TGCAGTGCTAGTGTCGGAGAGACCCAGTACTTC. The V and J genes are TRBV20-1 and TRBJ2-5; D is unresolved. CDR1 is DFQATT, CDR2 SNEGSKA, per germline (reference sequence). The CDR3 length is 11 residues. V was clipped by 3 bases and J by 4 bases, with 6 bases between them.

The chain employs TRBV5-1 and TRBJ2-3, with 10 bases identical to TRBD2. V was clipped by 6 bases and J by 4 bases; unmatched bases: 8. CDR1 is SGHRS, CDR2 YFSETQ, per germline. The CDR3 is 15 amino acids. The CDR3 DNA reads TGCGCCAGCACGTCTAGCGGGAGTAGTGCAGATACGCAGTATTTT. Its protein product is CASTSSGSSADTQYF. Variable domain in full (rest from reference TRBV5-1 and TRBJ2-3): KAGVTQTPRYLIKTRGQQVTLSCSPISGHRSVSWYQQTPGQGLQFLFEYFSETQRNKGNFPGRFSGRQFSNSRSEMNVSTLELGDSALYLCASTSSGSSADTQYFGPGTRLTVL.

The chain couples TRBV28 to TRBJ2-2, with D possibly TRBD1 on 6 matching bases. This CDR3 contains 14 residues. CDR1 is MDHEN, CDR2 SYDVKM, per germline. V was cut by 6 bases and J by 4 bases, with 12 bases left in between. The CDR3 nucleotides are TGTGCCAGCAGACGGACAGCCAGCACCGGGGAGCTGTTTTTT. Translation: CASRRTASTGELFF.

The chain couples TRBV27 to TRBJ1-1; D gene uncertain. There are 12 residues in the CDR3. V dropped 2 bases and J dropped 5 bases, with 6 bases sitting between them. CDR1 and CDR2 from the germline V gene are MNHEY and SMNVEV (reference sequence). The CDR3 sequence: CASSLQVTEAFF. The CDR3 DNA reads as TGTGCCAGCAGTTTACAGGTTACTGAAGCTTTCTTT.

The rearrangement uses TRBV12-5 and TRBJ2-1, with 12 bases identical to TRBD1. Trimming took 5 bases from V and 7 from J; bases not matched to a gene: 15. The length of the CDR3 is 18 residues. The germline gives CDR1 LGHNT, CDR2 FRNRAP. CDR3 in amino acids: CASGPFGTGGRGGNEQFF. For the CDR3, the DNA is TGTGCTAGTGGTCCGTTCGGGACAGGGGGCCGTGGAGGGAATGAGCAGTTCTTC.

J is TRBJ2-7 and V is TRBV21-1; the table's TRBD2 call for D was not verified on the DNA. TRBV21-1 corresponds to a pseudogene. This CDR3 is 16 amino acids long. The CDR3 loop reads CASSRRLATFTYEQYF. The DNA of the CDR3 is TGTGCCAGCAGCAGACGACTAGCGACATTTACCTACGAGCAGTACTTC.

The rearrangement uses TRBV5-1 and TRBJ2-3, with D possibly being TRBD2 (7 bases). V lost 8 bases to trimming and J lost 0 bases, with 10 bases between them. The CDR3 is 13 residues long. Germline CDR1 and CDR2: SGHRS and YFSETQ. The CDR3 bases are TGCGCCAGGGCGGGGGCTAGCACAGATACGCAGTATTTT. Its translation is CARAGASTDTQYF.

V is TRBV29-1 and J is TRBJ2-7, with TRBD1 matching 9 bases. The trim removed 2 bases at V and 0 bases at J, leaving 17 bases unmatched. This CDR3 comprises 19 residues. Germline V gene sequence: CDR1 SQVTM, CDR2 ANQGSEA. The CDR3 region has the DNA TGCAGCGTTGAACTAAAGGACAGGGGCCGGACGGGAACCTCCTACGAGCAGTACTTC. Translation gives CSVELKDRGRTGTSYEQYF.

Only one count was recorded for this clone. V is TRBV27 and J is TRBJ2-1; TRBD2 matches at 9 bases. This CDR3 spans 18 amino acids. V gave up 3 bases and J gave up 6 bases; unmatched junction bases: 15. CDR1 and CDR2 from the germline V gene are MNHEY and SMNVEV (reference sequence). The CDR3 DNA sequence: TGTGCCAGCAGTTTCGGCCCTCGGCGGGAGGGTCCTACCAATGAGCAGTTCTTC. Protein: CASSFGPRREGPTNEQFF.

This clone showed up just a few times. Given the absence of the conserved phenylalanine or tryptophan at the CDR3 end, a read error is likely. The DNA is omitted, as the CDR3 cannot be located on it reliably, and the CDR3 follows TCRdb's listing. The chain recombines TRBV2 with TRBJ2-7; no check of the table's D call, TRBD1, against the DNA was made. The CDR3 region is 10 residues in length, termini included. Germline CDR1 is SNHLY and CDR2 is FYNNEI. CDR3 sequence reads: CASSERQASA.

This chain connects TRBV27 to TRBJ1-4; the D is unclear. Germline V gene sequence: CDR1 MNHEY, CDR2 SMNVEV (reference sequence). V was clipped by 1 base and J by 6 bases, with 6 bases between them. The CDR3 runs 13 residues. CDR3 bases: TGTGCCAGCAGTTTATGGAGCCATGAAAAACTGTTTTTT. Amino acids: CASSLWSHEKLFF.

The rearrangement uses TRBV28 and TRBJ2-5; a possible D gene is TRBD1 (5 bases). This CDR3 has 16 residues. Looked up from germline, CDR1 is MDHEN and CDR2 is SYDVKM. Trimming left V 6 bases short and J 0 bases short, with 17 bases between. CDR3 DNA sequence: TGTGCCAGCAGCCCTGGGGCAGGTGGATACCAAGAGACCCAGTACTTC. It encodes CASSPGAGGYQETQYF.

V and J are TRBV7-2 and TRBJ2-3, with D possibly being TRBD2 (6 bases). Trimming stripped 5 bases from V and 6 bases from J, with 30 bases between. Per the germline V gene, CDR1 is SGHTA and CDR2 is FQGNSA. The CDR3 has 19 amino acids. As DNA, the CDR3 is TGTGCCAGCAGCCTCCTCAGGCTAGCGACCTCGATCGATGCCGATACGCAGTATTTT. It translates to CASSLLRLATSIDADTQYF.

This clone came up a few times. This chain uses TRBV6-5 with TRBJ1-3; D gene ambiguous. Trimming took off 2 bases at V and 0 bases at J, with 11 bases between the two ends. The CDR3 sequence is 16 residues long. The germline V gene has CDR1 MNHEY and CDR2 SVGAGI. The CDR3 DNA is TGTGCCAGCAGTTACCATACACCTAGCTCTGGAAACACCATATATTTT. It is translated as CASSYHTPSSGNTIYF.

This clone was counted a single time. V and J are TRBV27 and TRBJ2-1, with unresolved D. The V and J ends lost 5 bases and 4 bases respectively, with 6 bases between them. Germline CDR1 is MNHEY and CDR2 is SMNVEV (reference sequence). This CDR3 contains 12 residues. The CDR3 DNA sequence: TGTGCCAGCAGTCAGAAATACAATGAGCAGTTCTTC. Amino acid sequence: CASSQKYNEQFF.

The J gene is TRBJ2-7, the V gene TRBV4-1; 11 positions match TRBD2. V was pared by 0 bases and J by 6 bases, with 4 bases of the junction left unmatched. The CDR3 is 15 residues long. Germline CDR1 is MGHRA and CDR2 is YSYEKL. CDR3 region: CASSQDSLAGGEQYF. Written as DNA, the CDR3 is TGCGCCAGCAGCCAAGATAGCCTAGCGGGAGGCGAGCAGTACTTC.